Only a few counts were recorded for the clone carrying this T cell receptor (beta chain). Its antigen is not known. The entry originates in a study of T cell responses to AZD1222 COVID-19 vaccine. Study background: Timing groups of about 4 and about 12 weeks for second doses were pooled.

The data were produced by immunoSEQ multiplex PCR, yet TCRdb's version contains in-frame clones alone and is incomplete. The repertoire consists of around 80,000 clones, with 86% occurring once and the leading ten covering 8% to 10%. Broader study findings: Only 5 or 6 AZD1222 recipients were seropositive at baseline.

Germline V gene data show CDR1 as SGHAT and CDR2 as FQNNGV. CDR3 length: 15 amino acids. With V trimmed by 5 bases and J by 6 bases, 12 bases remained unmatched. The sequenced sample was peripheral blood, obtained on day 0 of AZD1222 vaccination. This rearrangement joins TRBV11-2 to TRBJ1-1, with 7 nucleotides matching TRBD1. The source is an adult in good health. CDR3 in DNA: TGTGCCAGCAGCCGAGGAGGGAGTGGGACAGCTGAAGCTTTCTTT. This encodes CASSRGGSGTAEAFF.